Here is one TCR beta chain with its context. This sample was taken from a study of T cell responses to AZD1222 COVID-19 vaccine. The assay was immunoSEQ multiplex PCR, and TCRdb's table has in-frame clones only and misses some. Of about 85,000 clones detected, approximately 89% appear once; the ten largest clones hold less than 20%. The receptor was isolated from an adult in good health. The source material was peripheral blood, sampled on day 0 of AZD1222 vaccination.

The CDR3 DNA sequence: TGCGCCAGCAGCCAGAATCCGCTGCGGACTGAAGCTTTCTTT. Its protein product is CASSQNPLRTEAFF. The V and J genes are TRBV4-1 and TRBJ1-1; the D is unclear. This CDR3 is 14 amino acids long. The V gene lost 3 bases and the J gene lost 5 bases, with 13 bases spanning the gap. CDR1 and CDR2 from the germline V gene are MGHRA and YSYEKL.